This T cell receptor beta chain stems from a study of beta chain features in type 1 diabetes (dated by TCRdb to the late 2010s). In terms of the full investigation: No differences in mean age, gender distribution, total cell number or subset yield were found between patients and healthy donors. A total of 90 million to 130 million sorted cells were examined across all samples, and a strong correlation was observed between cell number per subset and RNA yield. In the study, recently diagnosed type 1 diabetes patients and matched healthy donors were compared on the TCRB repertoires of their sorted circulating CD4+ T cell subsets. Naive and central memory subsets were obtained from all 30 or so donors, but regulatory and stem cell-like memory subsets were isolated from only 8 patients and roughly 8 healthy donors.

The full study reports these points: Patients with type 1 diabetes made fewer insertions and deleted more nucleotides at VDJ recombination sites, implying thymic rearrangement abnormalities. Because cDNA was sequenced instead of genomic DNA, activated cells with high expression could be over-represented, although the groups did not differ in activation or CD3 levels. The naive, central memory and regulatory TCRB repertoires appeared to resemble one another more closely among patients than among healthy donors. Only small numbers of individuals were included in the HLA sub-analyses, which left unresolved whether HLA type had any influence on TCRB rearrangement. Shorter templates might be favored by PCR, yet because patient and control samples were amplified and corrected together, any such skew would affect both groups equally. A moderate but significant shortening of TCRB CDR3 length was observed in type 1 diabetes patients in all four CD4+ subsets.

The sample holds a few counts of this clone. Its target antigen remains unknown. It has no much larger one-base neighbor in the sample; base qualities were not kept. The High Capacity cDNA Reverse Transcription Kit was used to reverse transcribe all of the isolated RNA, meaning that expressed TCRB transcripts were what got sequenced. Deep immunoSEQ sequencing was performed on naive, central memory and regulatory T cell samples, with an average of roughly 4 million total reads per sample. After sorted cells were lysed in RLT buffer, RNA was extracted with DNase-treated RNeasy Micro or Mini kits, with the choice depending on cell number. Each cell subset was processed separately to prevent cross-contamination, with patient and healthy donor samples processed together. Using the immunoSEQ multiplex PCR, TCRB sequences were amplified from cDNA into 87-bp fragments spanning the CDR3 region. The amplicons were sequenced using the Illumina HiSeq platform. As for the authors' bioinformatics: Synthetic template baselines were used to correct PCR bias computationally, reads within Hamming distance 2 were collapsed together, and singletons that could not be merged were discarded. Reads were aligned against IMGT to assign V, D and J genes, CDR3 length and insertions or deletions at six rearrangement sites. Within each subset, clonotype counts were normalized to the number of sorted cells before true diversity and Gini coefficients were calculated with the tcR R package. The overlap coefficient, calculated on TCRB nucleotide sequences, was used to measure repertoire sharing. Out-of-frame TCRB sequences from naive cells were analyzed to stand in for the pre-selection repertoire. This immuneACCESS table, as held by TCRdb, lists in-frame sequences with V and J called but not all clones. Of the missing ones, under half trace to an unresolved V gene in checked studies; the others have no known cause. The DNA gave D and trimming, while V, J and clone size come from that table. This sample has roughly 230,000 clones in its table, and under 13% of those were observed once. The top ten clones comprise approximately 0.017% of the sample.

The CDR3, from cysteine to phenylalanine, totals 15 residues. Only the CDR3 part of the read is kept: 45 bases, read in frame from the first base. V has 3 bases trimmed and J has 2 bases trimmed; junction bases matching no gene number 6. The germline V gene supplies CDR1 SGDLS and CDR2 YYNGEE. Each donor gave one peripheral blood draw, approximately 110 mL on average, collected into heparinised tubes. Using a panel that included CD45RO, CCR7, CD25, CD127, CD95 and CD27, naive, central memory, regulatory and stem cell-like memory CD4+ T cells were sorted on a BD FACSAria II. Every sorted population had a purity above 95%. PBMCs were isolated immediately by Lymphoprep density gradient centrifugation and stained directly without culture. So that batch effects would be minimized, each experiment stained and sorted samples in pairs, pairing one healthy donor with one patient.

Sequences were obtained from naive CD4+ T cells from blood. Reading the label with the study, this specimen's cell subset or site is: true naive CD4+ T cells. This clonotype originated in a man aged 30 to 45 with type 1 diabetes. Rearrangement joined TRBV9 to TRBJ2-5, and TRBD2 aligns with 8 junction nucleotides. The base sequence is TGTGCCAGCAGCGCAAGCGGGGGACTTCAAGAGACCCAGTACTTC. The encoded protein is CASSASGGLQETQYF.